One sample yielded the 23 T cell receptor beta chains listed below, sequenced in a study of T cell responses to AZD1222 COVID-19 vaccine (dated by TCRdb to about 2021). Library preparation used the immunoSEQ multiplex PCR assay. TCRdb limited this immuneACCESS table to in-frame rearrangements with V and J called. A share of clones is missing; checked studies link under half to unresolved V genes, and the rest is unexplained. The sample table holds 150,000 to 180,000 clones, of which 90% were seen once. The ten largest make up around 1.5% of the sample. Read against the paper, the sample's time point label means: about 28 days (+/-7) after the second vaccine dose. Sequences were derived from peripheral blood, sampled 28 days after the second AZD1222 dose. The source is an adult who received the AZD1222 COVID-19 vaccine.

The CDR3, as DNA: TGTGCCAGCAGCTCCGGACGGTACCAAGAGACCCAGTACTTC. Protein product: CASSSGRYQETQYF. This sequence joins TRBV5-5 and TRBJ2-5; D not certain. Per germline, CDR1 SGHKS and CDR2 YYEKEE (reference sequence). With 3 bases removed from V and 0 bases from J, the gap between germline ends came to 9 bases. The CDR3 runs to 14 residues.

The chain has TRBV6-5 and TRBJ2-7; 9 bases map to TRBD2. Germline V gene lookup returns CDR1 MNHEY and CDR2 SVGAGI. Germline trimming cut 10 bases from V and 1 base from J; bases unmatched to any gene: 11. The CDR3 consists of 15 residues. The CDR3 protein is CATMRGSGSSYEQYF. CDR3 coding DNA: TGTGCCACCATGAGGGGTAGCGGGAGTTCCTACGAGCAGTACTTC.

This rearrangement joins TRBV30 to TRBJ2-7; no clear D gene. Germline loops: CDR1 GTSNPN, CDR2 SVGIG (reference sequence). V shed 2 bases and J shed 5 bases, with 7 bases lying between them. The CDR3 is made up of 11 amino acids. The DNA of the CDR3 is TGTGCCTGGAGTCAGTCTAACGAGCAGTACTTC. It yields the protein CAWSQSNEQYF. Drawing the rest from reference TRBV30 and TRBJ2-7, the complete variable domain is SQTIHQWPATLVQPVGSPLSLECTVEGTSNPNLYWYRQAAGRGLQLLFYSVGIGQISSEVPQNLSASRPQDRQFILSSKKLLLSDSGFYLCAWSQSNEQYFGPGTRLTVT.

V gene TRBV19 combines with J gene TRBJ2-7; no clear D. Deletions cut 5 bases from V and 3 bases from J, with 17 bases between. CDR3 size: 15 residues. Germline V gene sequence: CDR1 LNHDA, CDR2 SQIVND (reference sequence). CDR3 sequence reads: CASSFRTALYYEQYF. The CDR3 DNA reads TGTGCCAGTAGTTTCAGGACCGCCTTATACTACGAGCAGTACTTC. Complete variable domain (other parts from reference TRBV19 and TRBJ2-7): DGGITQSPKYLFRKEGQNVTLSCEQNLNHDAMYWYRQDPGQGLRLIYYSQIVNDFQKGDIAEGYSVSREKKESFPLTVTSAQKNPTAFYLCASSFRTALYYEQYFGPGTRLTVT.

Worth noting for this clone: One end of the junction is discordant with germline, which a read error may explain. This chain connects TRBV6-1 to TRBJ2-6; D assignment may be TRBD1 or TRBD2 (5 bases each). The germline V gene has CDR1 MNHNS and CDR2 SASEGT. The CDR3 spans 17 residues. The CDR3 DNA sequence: TGTGCCAGCAGCGAAGGGACCCCTGGAGTCGGGGCCAACGTCCTGACTTTC. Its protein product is CASSEGTPGVGANVLTF.

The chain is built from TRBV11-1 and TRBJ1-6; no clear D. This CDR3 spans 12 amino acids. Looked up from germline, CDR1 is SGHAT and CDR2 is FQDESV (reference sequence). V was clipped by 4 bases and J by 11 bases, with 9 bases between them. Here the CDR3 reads CASSSRGTPLHF. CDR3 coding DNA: TGTGCCAGCAGCTCCAGAGGGACACCCCTCCACTTT.

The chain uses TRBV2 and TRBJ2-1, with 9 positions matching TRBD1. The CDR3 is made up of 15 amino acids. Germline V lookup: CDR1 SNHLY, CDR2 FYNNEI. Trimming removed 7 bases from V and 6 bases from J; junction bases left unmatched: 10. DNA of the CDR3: TGTGCCAGCACCAGACAGGGGGTTTTTATCAATGAGCAGTTCTTC. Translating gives CASTRQGVFINEQFF.

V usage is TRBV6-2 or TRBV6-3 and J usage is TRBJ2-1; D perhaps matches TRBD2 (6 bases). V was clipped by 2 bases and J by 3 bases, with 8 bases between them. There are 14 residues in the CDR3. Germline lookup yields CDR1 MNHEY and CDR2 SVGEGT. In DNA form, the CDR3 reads TGTGCCAGCAGTTACGGCGGGGTCTACAATGAGCAGTTCTTC. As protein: CASSYGGVYNEQFF.

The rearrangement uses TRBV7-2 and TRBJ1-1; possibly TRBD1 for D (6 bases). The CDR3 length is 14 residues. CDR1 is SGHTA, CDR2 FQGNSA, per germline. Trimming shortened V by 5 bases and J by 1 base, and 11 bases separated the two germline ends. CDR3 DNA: TGTGCCAGCAGCAGCAGGGGAGGGAACACTGAAGCTTTCTTT. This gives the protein CASSSRGGNTEAFF.

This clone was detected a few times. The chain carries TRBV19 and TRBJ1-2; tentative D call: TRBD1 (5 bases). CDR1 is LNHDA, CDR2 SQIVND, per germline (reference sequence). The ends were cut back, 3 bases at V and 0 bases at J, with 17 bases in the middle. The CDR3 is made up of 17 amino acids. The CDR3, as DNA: TGTGCCAGTAGTATTACCGCCGGGACGGCGACTAACTATGGCTACACCTTC. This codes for CASSITAGTATNYGYTF.

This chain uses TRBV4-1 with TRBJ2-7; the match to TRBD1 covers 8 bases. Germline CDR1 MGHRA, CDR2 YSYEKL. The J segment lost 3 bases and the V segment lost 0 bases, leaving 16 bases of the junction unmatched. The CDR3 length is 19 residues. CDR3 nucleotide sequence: TGCGCCAGCAGCCAAGATATTCGTCTAGTCGGGACAGGCCTCTACGAGCAGTACTTC. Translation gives CASSQDIRLVGTGLYEQYF.

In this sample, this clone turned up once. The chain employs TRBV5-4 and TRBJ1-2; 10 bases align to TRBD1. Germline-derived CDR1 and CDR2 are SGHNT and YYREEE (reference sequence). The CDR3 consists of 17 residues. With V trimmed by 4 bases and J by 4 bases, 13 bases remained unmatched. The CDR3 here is CASSAPGTGDLGYGYTF. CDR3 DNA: TGTGCCAGCAGCGCCCCCGGGACAGGGGATTTGGGCTATGGCTACACCTTC.

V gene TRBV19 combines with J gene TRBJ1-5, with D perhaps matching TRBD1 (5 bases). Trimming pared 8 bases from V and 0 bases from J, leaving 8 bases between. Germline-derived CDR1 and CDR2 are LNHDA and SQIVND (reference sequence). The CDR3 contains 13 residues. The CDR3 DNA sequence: TGTGCCAGTCACAGGTATAGCAATCAGCCCCAGCATTTT. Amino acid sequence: CASHRYSNQPQHF.

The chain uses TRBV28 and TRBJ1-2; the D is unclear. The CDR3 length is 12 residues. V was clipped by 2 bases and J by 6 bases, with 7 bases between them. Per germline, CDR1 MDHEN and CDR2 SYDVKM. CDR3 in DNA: TGTGCCAGCAGTTTAACCGGGCATGGCTACACCTTC. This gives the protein CASSLTGHGYTF.

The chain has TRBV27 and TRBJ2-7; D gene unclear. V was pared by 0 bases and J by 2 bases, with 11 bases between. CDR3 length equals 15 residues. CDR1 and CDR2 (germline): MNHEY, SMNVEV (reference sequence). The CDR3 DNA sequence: TGTGCCAGCAGTTTATCGCGGACGCTAGCCTACGAGCAGTACTTC. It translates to CASSLSRTLAYEQYF.

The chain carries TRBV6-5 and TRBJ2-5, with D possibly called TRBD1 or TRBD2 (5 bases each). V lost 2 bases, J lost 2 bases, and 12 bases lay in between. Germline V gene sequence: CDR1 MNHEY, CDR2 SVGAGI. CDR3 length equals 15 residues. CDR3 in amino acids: CASSYEGSTQETQYF. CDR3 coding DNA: TGTGCCAGCAGTTACGAGGGGTCGACGCAAGAGACCCAGTACTTC.

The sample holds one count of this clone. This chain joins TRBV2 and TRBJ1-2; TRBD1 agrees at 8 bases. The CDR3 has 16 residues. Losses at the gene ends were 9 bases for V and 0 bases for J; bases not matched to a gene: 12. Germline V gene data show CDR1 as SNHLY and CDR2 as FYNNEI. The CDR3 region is CASVISGGASNYGYTF. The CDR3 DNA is TGTGCCAGTGTTATTTCAGGGGGCGCATCTAACTATGGCTACACCTTC.

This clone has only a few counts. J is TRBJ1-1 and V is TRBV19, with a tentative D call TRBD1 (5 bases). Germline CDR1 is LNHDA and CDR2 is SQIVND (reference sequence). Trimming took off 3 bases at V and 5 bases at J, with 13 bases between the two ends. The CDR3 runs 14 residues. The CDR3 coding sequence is TGTGCCAGTAGTATCGGTAGGGGTCTAACTGAAGCTTTCTTT. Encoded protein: CASSIGRGLTEAFF.

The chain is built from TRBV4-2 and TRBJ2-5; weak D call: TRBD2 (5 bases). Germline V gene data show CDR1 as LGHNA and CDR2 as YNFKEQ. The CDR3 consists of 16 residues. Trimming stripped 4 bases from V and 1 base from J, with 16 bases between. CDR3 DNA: TGTGCCAGCAGCCCTGCGACCCAAGAGGGCCAAGAGACCCAGTACTTC. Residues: CASSPATQEGQETQYF.

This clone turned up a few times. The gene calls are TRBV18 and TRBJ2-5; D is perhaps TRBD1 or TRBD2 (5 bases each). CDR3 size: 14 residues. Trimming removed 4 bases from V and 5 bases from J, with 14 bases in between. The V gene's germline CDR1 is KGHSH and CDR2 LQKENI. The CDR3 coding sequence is TGTGCCAGCTCACGGGGCGGGCTCGTGGAGACCCAGTACTTC. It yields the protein CASSRGGLVETQYF.

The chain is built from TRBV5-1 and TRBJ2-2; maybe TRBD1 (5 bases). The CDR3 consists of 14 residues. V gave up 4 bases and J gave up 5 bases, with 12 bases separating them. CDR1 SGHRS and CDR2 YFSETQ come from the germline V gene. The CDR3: CASSAGWGTGELFF. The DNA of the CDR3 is TGCGCCAGCAGCGCAGGGTGGGGTACCGGGGAGCTGTTTTTT. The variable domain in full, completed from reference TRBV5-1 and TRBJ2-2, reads KAGVTQTPRYLIKTRGQQVTLSCSPISGHRSVSWYQQTPGQGLQFLFEYFSETQRNKGNFPGRFSGRQFSNSRSEMNVSTLELGDSALYLCASSAGWGTGELFFGEGSRLTVL.

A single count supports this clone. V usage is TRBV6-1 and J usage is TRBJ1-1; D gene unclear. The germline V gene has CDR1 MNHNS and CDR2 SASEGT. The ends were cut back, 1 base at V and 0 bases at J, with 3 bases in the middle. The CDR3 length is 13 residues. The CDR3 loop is CASSEGVNTEAFF. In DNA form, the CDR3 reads TGTGCCAGCAGTGAAGGAGTGAACACTGAAGCTTTCTTT.

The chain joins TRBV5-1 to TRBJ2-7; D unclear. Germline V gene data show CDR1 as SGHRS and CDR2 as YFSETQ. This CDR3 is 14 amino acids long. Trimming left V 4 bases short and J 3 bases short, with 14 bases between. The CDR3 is CASSPGSSLYEQYF. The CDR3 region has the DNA TGCGCCAGCAGCCCCGGGTCGTCGCTCTACGAGCAGTACTTC. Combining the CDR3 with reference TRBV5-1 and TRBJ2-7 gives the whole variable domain KAGVTQTPRYLIKTRGQQVTLSCSPISGHRSVSWYQQTPGQGLQFLFEYFSETQRNKGNFPGRFSGRQFSNSRSEMNVSTLELGDSALYLCASSPGSSLYEQYFGPGTRLTVT.